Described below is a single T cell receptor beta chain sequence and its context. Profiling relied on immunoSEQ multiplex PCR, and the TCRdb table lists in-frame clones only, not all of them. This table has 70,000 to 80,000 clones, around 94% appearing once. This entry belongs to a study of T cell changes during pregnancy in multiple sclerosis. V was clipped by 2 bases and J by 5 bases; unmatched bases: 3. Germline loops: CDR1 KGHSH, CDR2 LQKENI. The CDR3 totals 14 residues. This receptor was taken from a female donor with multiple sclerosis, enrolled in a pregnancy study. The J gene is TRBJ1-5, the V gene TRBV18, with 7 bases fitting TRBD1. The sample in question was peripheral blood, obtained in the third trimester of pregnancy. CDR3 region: CASSPSGGDQPQHF. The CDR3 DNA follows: TGTGCCAGCTCACCATCAGGGGGTGATCAGCCCCAGCATTTT.